These T cell receptor beta chains were read from a single sample in a study of blood T cell repertoires in COVID-19. Libraries were prepared by immunoSEQ multiplex PCR; TCRdb keeps only in-frame clonotypes and omits some of them. The sample lists some 180,000 clones, roughly four fifths occurring once. The sequencing sample was made of peripheral blood. The origin of the receptors is a woman aged 40-49 years with COVID-19, enrolled during active disease. The CDR3 runs from the conserved cysteine through the conserved F or W. A D gene is named only where the DNA matches it firmly. Part of the rows lack a size; the others show once, few, many or a class for expanded clones.

clone_size: once; d_call: TRBD2; v_call: TRBV7-9; j_call: TRBJ2-2; cdr3_aa: CASSATTSGDTGELFF; cdr3_nt: TGTGCCAGCAGCGCGACGACTAGCGGGGACACCGGGGAGCTGTTTTTT
clone_size: once; d_call: -; v_call: TRBV5-8; j_call: TRBJ2-7; cdr3_aa: CASSLAIPTLGHEQYF; cdr3_nt: TGTGCCAGCAGCTTGGCGATTCCTACCCTGGGCCACGAGCAGTACTTC
clone_size: -; d_call: -; v_call: TRBV27; j_call: TRBJ2-3; cdr3_aa: CASGLHTQYF; cdr3_nt: TGTGCCAGCGGCCTTCATACGCAGTATTTT
clone_size: -; d_call: -; v_call: TRBV29-1; j_call: TRBJ2-7; cdr3_aa: CSVELSSYEQYF; cdr3_nt: TGCAGCGTTGAATTGTCGTCCTACGAGCAGTACTTC
clone_size: -; d_call: -; v_call: TRBV6-6; j_call: TRBJ1-5; cdr3_aa: CASRLGQGSNQPQHF; cdr3_nt: TGTGCCAGCAGGCTCGGACAAGGGAGCAATCAGCCCCAGCATTTT
clone_size: -; d_call: -; v_call: TRBV4-1; j_call: TRBJ2-1; cdr3_aa: CASSQQTSGDEQFF; cdr3_nt: TGCGCCAGCAGCCAACAGACTTCGGGGGATGAGCAGTTCTTC
clone_size: -; d_call: -; v_call: TRBV18; j_call: TRBJ2-1; cdr3_aa: CASSPLQGLGEQFF; cdr3_nt: TGTGCCAGCTCACCTCTCCAGGGCCTGGGGGAGCAGTTCTTC
clone_size: -; d_call: -; v_call: TRBV5-1; j_call: TRBJ1-2; cdr3_aa: CASSLIGTDYGYTF; cdr3_nt: TGCGCCAGCAGCTTGATTGGTACGGACTATGGCTACACCTTC
clone_size: -; d_call: TRBD1; v_call: TRBV12-3/TRBV12-4; j_call: TRBJ1-2; cdr3_aa: CASSLQGRGGYTF; cdr3_nt: TGTGCCAGCAGCTTACAGGGGCGAGGCGGCTACACCTTC
clone_size: -; d_call: -; v_call: TRBV30; j_call: TRBJ2-5; cdr3_aa: CAWSNRETQYF; cdr3_nt: TGTGCCTGGAGTAACCGGGAGACCCAGTACTTC
clone_size: many; d_call: -; v_call: TRBV4-2; j_call: TRBJ2-2; cdr3_aa: CASSQIGTSNTGELFF; cdr3_nt: TGTGCCAGCAGCCAAATCGGGACTTCGAACACCGGGGAGCTGTTTTTT
clone_size: -; d_call: TRBD2; v_call: TRBV7-9; j_call: TRBJ2-3; cdr3_aa: CASSFPTSGSTDTQYF; cdr3_nt: TGTGCCAGCAGCTTTCCGACTAGCGGGAGCACAGATACGCAGTATTTT
clone_size: -; d_call: TRBD2; v_call: TRBV3-1/TRBV3-2; j_call: TRBJ2-1; cdr3_aa: CASSQDGTSGSSEQFF; cdr3_nt: TGTGCCAGCAGCCAAGATGGGACTAGCGGGAGCAGTGAGCAGTTCTTC
clone_size: -; d_call: -; v_call: TRBV30; j_call: TRBJ1-6; cdr3_aa: CAWSDKSSSYNSPLHF; cdr3_nt: TGTGCCTGGAGTGATAAATCTAGCTCCTATAATTCACCCCTCCACTTT
clone_size: -; d_call: -; v_call: TRBV11-3; j_call: TRBJ2-3; cdr3_aa: CASSLAGTDTQYF; cdr3_nt: TGTGCCAGCAGCTTAGCAGGCACAGATACGCAGTATTTT
clone_size: -; d_call: TRBD2; v_call: TRBV4-2; j_call: TRBJ2-1; cdr3_aa: CASSLRGTSEYNEQFF; cdr3_nt: TGTGCCAGCAGCTTACGAGGGACTAGCGAGTACAATGAGCAGTTCTTC
clone_size: -; d_call: -; v_call: TRBV28; j_call: TRBJ1-5; cdr3_aa: CASSFGGAQHF; cdr3_nt: TGTGCCAGCAGTTTTGGAGGGGCCCAGCATTTT
clone_size: -; d_call: TRBD1; v_call: TRBV30; j_call: TRBJ1-2; cdr3_aa: CAWSTTTGSGYTF; cdr3_nt: TGTGCCTGGAGTACCACGACAGGGAGCGGCTACACCTTC
clone_size: -; d_call: TRBD1; v_call: TRBV7-6; j_call: TRBJ2-5; cdr3_aa: CASSLQGAVRETQYF; cdr3_nt: TGTGCCAGCAGCTTACAGGGGGCGGTAAGGGAGACCCAGTACTTC
clone_size: -; d_call: TRBD1; v_call: TRBV7-3; j_call: TRBJ2-1; cdr3_aa: CASSHWGTGRDEQFF; cdr3_nt: TGTGCCAGCAGCCACTGGGGGACAGGTCGCGATGAGCAGTTCTTC
clone_size: -; d_call: -; v_call: TRBV24-1; j_call: TRBJ2-3; cdr3_aa: CATIPPLQVYTDTQYF; cdr3_nt: TGTGCCACCATCCCCCCCTTACAGGTCTACACAGATACGCAGTATTTT
clone_size: few; d_call: -; v_call: TRBV27; j_call: TRBJ2-2; cdr3_aa: CASSFWPRYTGELFF; cdr3_nt: TGTGCCAGCAGTTTTTGGCCGAGGTACACCGGGGAGCTGTTTTTT
clone_size: -; d_call: -; v_call: TRBV11-2; j_call: TRBJ1-2; cdr3_aa: CASSLDQFAGFGYTF; cdr3_nt: TGTGCCAGCAGCTTAGACCAGTTTGCGGGGTTTGGCTACACCTTC
clone_size: once; d_call: TRBD2; v_call: TRBV10-3; j_call: TRBJ2-3; cdr3_aa: CAISGGGTSTDTQYF; cdr3_nt: TGTGCCATCAGTGGCGGGGGGACTAGCACAGATACGCAGTATTTT
clone_size: -; d_call: -; v_call: TRBV6-5; j_call: TRBJ1-1; cdr3_aa: CASSYSQIPMNTEAFF; cdr3_nt: TGTGCCAGCAGTTACTCTCAGATTCCGATGAACACTGAAGCTTTCTTT
clone_size: -; d_call: TRBD1; v_call: TRBV10-2; j_call: TRBJ1-1; cdr3_aa: CASSGTGGRTEAFF; cdr3_nt: TGCGCCAGCAGTGGGACAGGGGGTAGGACTGAAGCTTTCTTT
clone_size: few; d_call: -; v_call: TRBV6-5; j_call: TRBJ2-1; cdr3_aa: CASSYSREQFF; cdr3_nt: TGTGCCAGCAGTTACTCGCGAGAGCAGTTCTTC
clone_size: -; d_call: -; v_call: TRBV3-1/TRBV3-2; j_call: TRBJ2-7; cdr3_aa: CASSQDPRHRSF; cdr3_nt: TGTGCCAGCAGCCAAGATCCCAGACACCGTTCCTTC
clone_size: -; d_call: TRBD1; v_call: TRBV6-5; j_call: TRBJ1-1; cdr3_aa: CASSTSDRGRAFF; cdr3_nt: TGTGCCAGCAGTACCTCGGACAGGGGGCGGGCTTTCTTT
clone_size: -; d_call: TRBD2; v_call: TRBV27; j_call: TRBJ2-1; cdr3_aa: CASRWTSSYNEQFF; cdr3_nt: TGTGCCAGCAGGTGGACTAGCTCTTACAATGAGCAGTTCTTC
clone_size: once; d_call: -; v_call: TRBV28; j_call: TRBJ2-2; cdr3_aa: CASVSGPSNTGELFF; cdr3_nt: TGTGCCAGTGTGAGCGGCCCTTCGAACACCGGGGAGCTGTTTTTT
clone_size: -; d_call: TRBD1; v_call: TRBV24-1; j_call: TRBJ1-2; cdr3_aa: CATSERTGGGVGYTF; cdr3_nt: TGTGCCACCAGTGAGAGGACAGGGGGCGGTGTTGGCTACACCTTC
clone_size: -; d_call: -; v_call: TRBV6-5; j_call: TRBJ2-1; cdr3_aa: CANPFAQCYNEQFF; cdr3_nt: TGTGCCAATCCCTTTGCTCAGTGCTACAATGAGCAGTTCTTC
clone_size: -; d_call: TRBD1; v_call: TRBV7-8; j_call: TRBJ1-5; cdr3_aa: CASSLYMVRTGGYQPQHF; cdr3_nt: TGTGCCAGCAGCTTATACATGGTTAGGACAGGGGGGTACCAGCCCCAGCATTTT
clone_size: few; d_call: -; v_call: TRBV7-3; j_call: TRBJ2-2; cdr3_aa: CASSLKAVAANTGELFF; cdr3_nt: TGTGCCAGCAGCTTAAAGGCGGTAGCGGCGAACACCGGGGAGCTGTTTTTT
clone_size: few; d_call: -; v_call: TRBV6-6; j_call: TRBJ1-6; cdr3_aa: CASSRTDADSPLHF; cdr3_nt: TGTGCCAGCTCCAGGACAGATGCGGATTCACCCCTCCACTTT
clone_size: -; d_call: -; v_call: TRBV27; j_call: TRBJ2-7; cdr3_aa: CASSLSSRPRPYEQYF; cdr3_nt: TGTGCCAGCAGCCTTTCGTCTCGTCCGCGCCCCTACGAGCAGTACTTC
clone_size: -; d_call: TRBD1; v_call: TRBV7-6; j_call: TRBJ2-3; cdr3_aa: CASSTSQGADTQYF; cdr3_nt: TGTGCCAGCAGCACTTCACAGGGGGCAGATACGCAGTATTTT
clone_size: few; d_call: -; v_call: TRBV19; j_call: TRBJ2-1; cdr3_aa: CASSIFSGAYNEQFF; cdr3_nt: TGTGCCAGTAGTATATTTAGCGGAGCCTACAATGAGCAGTTCTTC
clone_size: -; d_call: -; v_call: TRBV3-1/TRBV3-2; j_call: TRBJ1-2; cdr3_aa: CASSQDGGLSGYTF; cdr3_nt: TGTGCCAGCAGCCAAGACGGGGGTCTCTCTGGCTACACCTTC
clone_size: -; d_call: TRBD2; v_call: TRBV4-2; j_call: TRBJ2-7; cdr3_aa: CASSQEGLAGDEQYF; cdr3_nt: TGTGCCAGCAGCCAAGAGGGACTAGCGGGAGACGAGCAGTACTTC
clone_size: -; d_call: -; v_call: TRBV2; j_call: TRBJ2-7; cdr3_aa: CASSAPPGAEEQYF; cdr3_nt: TGTGCCAGCAGTGCCCCCCCAGGGGCGGAGGAGCAGTACTTC
clone_size: -; d_call: -; v_call: TRBV28; j_call: TRBJ2-7; cdr3_aa: CARVRTLEVYEQYF; cdr3_nt: TGTGCCAGAGTAAGGACTCTAGAGGTCTACGAGCAGTACTTC
clone_size: few; d_call: -; v_call: TRBV6-6; j_call: TRBJ2-7; cdr3_aa: CASSYIRTVNYEQYF; cdr3_nt: TGTGCCAGCAGTTACATCCGGACTGTGAACTACGAGCAGTACTTC
clone_size: -; d_call: -; v_call: TRBV3-1/TRBV3-2; j_call: TRBJ1-5; cdr3_aa: CASSHGQMNQPQHF; cdr3_nt: TGTGCCAGCAGCCATGGACAGATGAATCAGCCCCAGCATTTT
clone_size: -; d_call: -; v_call: TRBV5-6; j_call: TRBJ1-5; cdr3_aa: CASSLSQATMKPQHF; cdr3_nt: TGTGCCAGCAGCTTGTCGCAGGCCACCATGAAGCCCCAGCATTTT
clone_size: -; d_call: TRBD1; v_call: TRBV7-9; j_call: TRBJ2-5; cdr3_aa: CASSQGQGRYQETQYF; cdr3_nt: TGTGCCAGCAGCCAAGGACAGGGGAGGTACCAAGAGACCCAGTACTTC
clone_size: -; d_call: -; v_call: TRBV11-2; j_call: TRBJ2-3; cdr3_aa: CASRMTVTDTQYF; cdr3_nt: TGTGCCAGTCGAATGACAGTTACAGATACGCAGTATTTT
clone_size: -; d_call: -; v_call: TRBV7-9; j_call: TRBJ2-2; cdr3_aa: CASSPHRAGELFF; cdr3_nt: TGTGCCAGCAGCCCCCACAGGGCCGGGGAGCTGTTTTTT
clone_size: -; d_call: TRBD2; v_call: TRBV5-1; j_call: TRBJ2-1; cdr3_aa: CASARGDSGGEQFF; cdr3_nt: TGCGCCAGCGCCCGGGGGGATTCCGGGGGTGAGCAGTTCTTC
clone_size: -; d_call: TRBD1; v_call: TRBV19; j_call: TRBJ2-1; cdr3_aa: CASSRLRQGSSEQFF; cdr3_nt: TGTGCCAGTAGTCGCCTAAGACAGGGGTCGAGTGAGCAGTTCTTC
clone_size: -; d_call: -; v_call: TRBV15; j_call: TRBJ1-5; cdr3_aa: CATSTYRDPGPQHF; cdr3_nt: TGTGCCACCAGCACCTACAGGGACCCTGGGCCCCAGCATTTT
clone_size: few; d_call: -; v_call: TRBV7-3; j_call: TRBJ1-1; cdr3_aa: CASSSGLNTEAFF; cdr3_nt: TGTGCCAGCAGCTCCGGGTTGAACACTGAAGCTTTCTTT